The 32 T cell receptor beta chains reported below all come from one sample, sequenced in a study of Tregs in tolerant kidney transplant recipients. Repertoires were generated with immunoSEQ multiplex PCR, while TCRdb's copy carries only in-frame clones and drops some. The profile shows some 68,000 clones, 80% to 85% of them singletons. Sequenced: CD4+ T cells from blood. The source is a human donor in good health.

The rearrangement links TRBV4-3 to TRBJ1-1; D unclear. V lost 4 bases to trimming and J lost 2 bases, with 8 bases between them. The CDR3 is 13 residues long. Germline CDR1 and CDR2: LGHNA and YSLEER. The CDR3 loop reads CASSRRPNTEAFF. CDR3 coding DNA: TGCGCCAGCAGCCGCCGACCTAACACTGAAGCTTTCTTT.

The CDR3 sequence is CASSKVRLAGALTQETQYF. The DNA of the CDR3 is TGTGCCAGTAGTAAGGTGCGGCTAGCGGGGGCCTTGACCCAAGAGACCCAGTACTTC. J is TRBJ2-5 and V is TRBV19, with TRBD2 matching 10 bases. The germline CDR1 and CDR2 sequences are LNHDA and SQIVND (reference sequence). CDR3 length equals 19 residues. The V gene end was trimmed by 4 bases and the J gene end by 1 base; junction bases not matched to a gene: 15.

This clone showed up many times. CDR3 loop: CASSVQGTAGNTIYF. The CDR3 nucleotides are TGTGCCAGCAGTGTCCAGGGGACCGCTGGAAACACCATATATTTT. V gene TRBV27 combines with J gene TRBJ1-3; tentative D call: TRBD1 (6 bases). Deletions cut 5 bases from V and 2 bases from J, with 13 bases between. Germline V gene sequence: CDR1 MNHEY, CDR2 SMNVEV (reference sequence). There are 15 residues in the CDR3.

The V gene is TRBV5-1, the J gene TRBJ1-1, with D unresolved. Trimming left V 2 bases short and J 1 base short, with 3 bases between. In germline, CDR1 is SGHRS, CDR2 YFSETQ. This CDR3 has 12 amino acids. The CDR3 region is CASSFANTEAFF. As DNA, the CDR3 is TGCGCCAGCAGCTTCGCGAACACTGAAGCTTTCTTT. The variable domain in full, completed from reference TRBV5-1 and TRBJ1-1, reads KAGVTQTPRYLIKTRGQQVTLSCSPISGHRSVSWYQQTPGQGLQFLFEYFSETQRNKGNFPGRFSGRQFSNSRSEMNVSTLELGDSALYLCASSFANTEAFFGQGTRLTVV.

V gene TRBV19 combines with J gene TRBJ2-5, with D perhaps matching TRBD1 (6 bases). This CDR3 is built from 15 residues. V lost 6 bases and J lost 0, with 14 bases in between. The germline V gene has CDR1 LNHDA and CDR2 SQIVND (reference sequence). Here the CDR3 DNA reads TGTGCCAGTAGGTCCTTAGGGGGAGACCAAGAGACCCAGTACTTC. Translating gives CASRSLGGDQETQYF.

V usage is TRBV30 and J usage is TRBJ2-7; 10 bases are shared with TRBD1. V lost 6 bases to trimming and J lost 13 bases; unmatched junction nucleotides: 12. CDR3 length equals 12 residues. CDR1 and CDR2 from the germline V gene are GTSNPN and SVGIG (reference sequence). The CDR3 DNA reads TGTGCCTGCCTCCAGCCGGGGGACAGGGGCTACTTC. Its translation: CACLQPGDRGYF. Full variable domain (outside the CDR3, taken from reference TRBV30 and TRBJ2-7): SQTIHQWPATLVQPVGSPLSLECTVEGTSNPNLYWYRQAAGRGLQLLFYSVGIGQISSEVPQNLSASRPQDRQFILSSKKLLLSDSGFYLCACLQPGDRGYFGPGTRLTVT.

The chain is built from TRBV5-6 and TRBJ2-3; 10 bases are shared with TRBD2. Trimming took 3 bases from V and 0 from J; bases not matched to a gene: 4. There are 16 residues in the CDR3. Germline assignment: CDR1 SGHDT and CDR2 YYEEEE. CDR3 loop: CASSWTSGESTDTQYF. The CDR3, as DNA: TGTGCCAGCAGCTGGACTAGCGGTGAAAGCACAGATACGCAGTATTTT.

The V and J genes are TRBV6-6 and TRBJ2-7; no clear D. V was cut by 6 bases and J by 0 bases, with 9 bases left in between. The CDR3 is 13 amino acids. Germline assignment: CDR1 MNHNY and CDR2 SVGAGI (reference sequence). In nucleotides, the CDR3 is TGTGCCAGCAGCCGTGACCGCTCCTACGAGCAGTACTTC. Its protein product is CASSRDRSYEQYF.

On this clone: Within the sample, other DNA sequences also encode this same CDR3. This chain uses TRBV6-5 with TRBJ2-1; D remains ambiguous. CDR3 size: 11 residues. Looked up from germline, CDR1 is MNHEY and CDR2 is SVGAGI. The ends were cut back, 6 bases at V and 3 bases at J, with 3 bases in the middle. In nucleotides, the CDR3 is TGTGCCAGCAGCCGCTACAATGAGCAGTTCTTC. Residues: CASSRYNEQFF.

The chain couples TRBV5-1 to TRBJ2-5; 8 bases map to TRBD1. Trimming took 4 bases from V and 4 from J; bases not matched to a gene: 6. This CDR3 is 14 amino acids long. Germline-derived CDR1 and CDR2 are SGHRS and YFSETQ. The CDR3 is CASSPQGARETQYF. The CDR3, as DNA: TGCGCCAGCAGCCCTCAGGGGGCGCGAGAGACCCAGTACTTC.

The J gene is TRBJ1-3, the V gene TRBV12-5; 7 bases line up with TRBD1. This CDR3 is built from 13 residues. Germline loops: CDR1 LGHNT, CDR2 FRNRAP. The ends lost 1 base at V and 10 bases at J; junction bases unmatched: 4. The CDR3 loop reads CASGLEAGGTIYF. The DNA for the CDR3 is TGTGCTAGTGGTTTGGAGGCAGGGGGAACCATATATTTT. Complete variable domain (other parts from reference TRBV12-5 and TRBJ1-3): DARVTQTPRHKVTEMGQEVTMRCQPILGHNTVFWYRQTMMQGLELLAYFRNRAPLDDSGMPKDRFSAEMPDATLATLKIQPSEPRDSAVYFCASGLEAGGTIYFGEGSWLTVV.

The CDR3 DNA sequence: TGTGCCAGCAGAGAACGGACAGGGGGATCCGGTGGTGAGCAGTTCTTC. It specifies CASRERTGGSGGEQFF. The chain recombines TRBV2 with TRBJ2-1, with 10 bases aligning to TRBD1. Trimming removed 6 bases from V and 9 bases from J; junction bases left unmatched: 14. CDR3 length: 16 residues. Per germline, CDR1 SNHLY and CDR2 FYNNEI.

This clone has only one observation. This chain links TRBV7-2 with TRBJ1-3; no clear D. Germline CDR1 and CDR2: SGHTA and FQGNSA. V was trimmed by 3 bases and J by 4 bases, leaving 7 bases between them. The CDR3 length is 13 residues. This chain's CDR3 is CASSLGRGNTIYF. CDR3 coding DNA: TGTGCCAGCAGCTTGGGCAGGGGAAACACCATATATTTT.

This clone occurred a few times. V is TRBV4-3 and J is TRBJ2-5; D remains ambiguous. The CDR3 length is 14 residues. Trimming pared 0 bases from V and 2 bases from J, leaving 7 bases between. Germline CDR1 reads LGHNA; CDR2 reads YSLEER. The CDR3 DNA follows: TGCGCCAGCAGCCAAGATTGGCCGCAAGAGACCCAGTACTTC. As protein: CASSQDWPQETQYF.

This chain uses TRBV4-3 with TRBJ2-5; D assignment may be TRBD1 or TRBD2 (6 bases each). V was trimmed by 2 bases and J by 1 base, leaving 17 bases between them. This CDR3 is 17 amino acids long. CDR1 LGHNA and CDR2 YSLEER come from the germline V gene. CDR3 sequence (DNA): TGCGCCAGCAGCCAATCGGCGACAGGAGGGGTCCAAGAGACCCAGTACTTC. Translation: CASSQSATGGVQETQYF.

The chain joins TRBV5-4 to TRBJ1-6, with D perhaps matching TRBD1 (5 bases). CDR3 size: 14 residues. Germline-derived CDR1 and CDR2 are SGHNT and YYREEE (reference sequence). V shed 4 bases and J shed 5 bases, with 10 bases lying between them. Here the CDR3 reads CASSVDSNNSPLHF. In DNA form, the CDR3 reads TGTGCCAGCAGCGTCGACAGTAATAATTCACCCCTCCACTTT.

V is TRBV14 and J is TRBJ1-2; D may be TRBD1 (6 bases). CDR3 length: 13 residues. CDR1 and CDR2 from the germline V gene are SGHDN and FVKESK. With 4 bases removed from V and 8 bases from J, the gap between germline ends came to 14 bases. The CDR3 nucleotides read TGTGCCAGCAGCCCCGCGACAGGTTGGGGCTACACCTTC. Translated, it gives CASSPATGWGYTF.

The J gene is TRBJ2-1, the V gene TRBV5-1, with 8 bases aligning to TRBD2. The CDR3 consists of 14 residues. Germline CDR1 and CDR2: SGHRS and YFSETQ. After removal of 0 bases from V and 9 bases from J, the junction contained 5 bases not matched to a gene. CDR3 DNA sequence: TGCGCCAGCAGCTTGGCAGCGGGAGCCCGTGAGCAGTTCTTC. Amino acids: CASSLAAGAREQFF.

The gene calls are TRBV5-6 and TRBJ2-4, with 9 bases aligning to TRBD1. Germline-derived CDR1 and CDR2 are SGHDT and YYEEEE. The V and J ends lost 3 bases and 9 bases, in that order; junction bases with no gene match: 7. This CDR3 is 14 amino acids long. The CDR3 region has the DNA TGTGCCAGCAGCTCGGGACAGGGCCGAGGCATTCAGTACTTC. Its protein is CASSSGQGRGIQYF.

In this sample, this clone turned up a few times. The J gene is TRBJ1-5, the V gene TRBV7-2; D call uncertain. V shed 2 bases and J shed 1 base, with 6 bases lying between them. The germline gives CDR1 SGHTA, CDR2 FQGNSA. CDR3 size: 14 residues. This chain's CDR3 is CASSLMGSNQPQHF. The CDR3 DNA is TGTGCCAGCAGCTTAATGGGAAGCAATCAGCCCCAGCATTTT. The whole variable domain, remainder taken from reference TRBV7-2 and TRBJ1-5, is GAGVSQSPSNKVTEKGKDVELRCDPISGHTALYWYRQSLGQGLEFLIYFQGNSAPDKSGLPSDRFSAERTGGSVSTLTIQRTQQEDSAVYLCASSLMGSNQPQHFGDGTRLSIL.

The chain joins TRBV5-4 to TRBJ2-2; possible D gene TRBD1, 6 bases. Germline lookup yields CDR1 SGHNT and CDR2 YYREEE (reference sequence). V was shortened by 4 bases and J by 5 bases, with 12 bases between the two germline ends. The CDR3 runs 14 residues. The CDR3 region has the DNA TGTGCCAGCAGCCTGAGAACAGGGACCGGGGAGCTGTTTTTT. It encodes CASSLRTGTGELFF.

This clone was seen once. The rearrangement uses TRBV5-1 and TRBJ2-1; D may match TRBD1 or TRBD2 (5 bases each). V gave up 0 bases and J gave up 2 bases, with 9 bases separating them. The CDR3 length is 15 residues. Per the germline V gene, CDR1 is SGHRS and CDR2 is YFSETQ. The CDR3 spells CASSLVGTTYNEQFF. CDR3 sequence (DNA): TGCGCCAGCAGCTTGGTAGGGACCACCTACAATGAGCAGTTCTTC.

A single count supports this clone. This chain links TRBV19 with TRBJ2-1, with TRBD1 matching 7 bases. J lost 7 bases, V lost 4 bases, and 7 bases had no gene match. CDR1 and CDR2 (germline): LNHDA, SQIVND (reference sequence). The CDR3 has 14 amino acids. CDR3 amino acids: CASSTTTGRNEQFF. The CDR3 region has the DNA TGTGCCAGTAGTACCACGACAGGGCGGAATGAGCAGTTCTTC. Complete variable domain (other parts from reference TRBV19 and TRBJ2-1): DGGITQSPKYLFRKEGQNVTLSCEQNLNHDAMYWYRQDPGQGLRLIYYSQIVNDFQKGDIAEGYSVSREKKESFPLTVTSAQKNPTAFYLCASSTTTGRNEQFFGPGTRLTVL.

This rearrangement joins TRBV30 to TRBJ2-1, with D possibly TRBD2 on 5 matching bases. This CDR3 spans 11 amino acids. Looked up from germline, CDR1 is GTSNPN and CDR2 is SVGIG (reference sequence). The V gene lost 5 bases and the J gene lost 10 bases, with 12 bases spanning the gap. This CDR3 is CAWARGGEQFF. The DNA for the CDR3 is TGTGCCTGGGCTAGAGGCGGGGAGCAGTTCTTC.

The chain recombines TRBV4-3 with TRBJ2-5; maybe TRBD2 (5 bases). The germline CDR1 and CDR2 sequences are LGHNA and YSLEER. Trimming stripped 4 bases from V and 4 bases from J, with 10 bases between. CDR3 size: 13 residues. Here the CDR3 reads CASSPRVGETQYF. In DNA form, the CDR3 reads TGCGCCAGCAGCCCGCGGGTGGGAGAGACCCAGTACTTC.

The chain has TRBV5-8 and TRBJ1-1; possible D gene TRBD1, 6 bases. The CDR3 loop spans 14 amino acids. V was clipped by 1 base and J by 4 bases, with 11 bases between them. Germline CDR1 reads SGHTS; CDR2 reads YDEGEE. The CDR3 loop reads CASSLQGSSTEAFF. The CDR3 nucleotides are TGTGCCAGCAGCTTGCAGGGGTCGAGCACTGAAGCTTTCTTT.

The chain joins TRBV6-6 to TRBJ1-5, with D possibly being TRBD1 (5 bases). The CDR3 is 14 amino acids. Germline V CDR1 and CDR2: MNHNY, SVGAGI (reference sequence). Trimming left V 4 bases short and J 3 bases short, with 10 bases between. DNA for the CDR3: TGTGCCAGCAGTTCGGCAGGGACCAATCAGCCCCAGCATTTT. This gives the protein CASSSAGTNQPQHF.

The chain recombines TRBV19 with TRBJ1-1; tentative D call: TRBD1 (5 bases). This CDR3 contains 13 residues. The germline CDR1 and CDR2 sequences are LNHDA and SQIVND (reference sequence). The V and J ends lost 3 bases and 4 bases respectively, with 9 bases between them. The CDR3 protein is CASSIGGGTEAFF. DNA for the CDR3: TGTGCCAGTAGTATTGGGGGGGGCACTGAAGCTTTCTTT.

The rearrangement uses TRBV14 and TRBJ2-3; possible D gene TRBD1, 6 bases. Between the trimmed V and J ends, which lost 6 bases and 6 bases, there was a span of 16 bases. This CDR3 region has 14 residues. Germline V gene sequence: CDR1 SGHDN, CDR2 FVKESK. CDR3 in amino acids: CASSPTGGRDTQYF. The CDR3 coding sequence is TGTGCCAGCAGTCCGACAGGAGGTCGGGATACGCAGTATTTT. The whole variable domain, remainder taken from reference TRBV14 and TRBJ2-3, is EAGVTQFPSHSVIEKGQTVTLRCDPISGHDNLYWYRRVMGKEIKFLLHFVKESKQDESGMPNNRFLAERTGGTYSTLKVQPAELEDSGVYFCASSPTGGRDTQYFGPGTRLTVL.

The chain carries TRBV5-5 and TRBJ2-1; 9 bases map to TRBD1. This CDR3 spans 16 amino acids. Germline CDR1 and CDR2: SGHKS and YYEKEE (reference sequence). V lost 1 base to trimming and J lost 9 bases; unmatched junction nucleotides: 11. The CDR3: CASSLISDRGIFEQFF. The CDR3 DNA sequence: TGTGCCAGCAGCTTGATTTCTGACAGGGGGATCTTTGAGCAGTTCTTC.

The chain couples TRBV6-1 to TRBJ2-7; no reliable D call. Trimming shortened V by 5 bases and J by 2 bases, and 7 bases separated the two germline ends. CDR1 MNHNS and CDR2 SASEGT come from the germline V gene. The CDR3 is 12 amino acids. The CDR3 loop reads CASSLTAYEQYF. The CDR3 bases are TGTGCCAGCAGTTTAACCGCCTACGAGCAGTACTTC.

The V call is TRBV9, the J call TRBJ2-7, with a weak D call TRBD1 (6 bases). Trimming shortened V by 4 bases and J by 5 bases, and 16 bases separated the two germline ends. CDR1 is SGDLS and CDR2 is YYNGEE in the germline V gene. The CDR3 runs 14 residues. In nucleotides, the CDR3 is TGTGCCAGCAGCCCCCTGGGGGCCCGGGACGAGCAGTACTTC. Protein sequence: CASSPLGARDEQYF.